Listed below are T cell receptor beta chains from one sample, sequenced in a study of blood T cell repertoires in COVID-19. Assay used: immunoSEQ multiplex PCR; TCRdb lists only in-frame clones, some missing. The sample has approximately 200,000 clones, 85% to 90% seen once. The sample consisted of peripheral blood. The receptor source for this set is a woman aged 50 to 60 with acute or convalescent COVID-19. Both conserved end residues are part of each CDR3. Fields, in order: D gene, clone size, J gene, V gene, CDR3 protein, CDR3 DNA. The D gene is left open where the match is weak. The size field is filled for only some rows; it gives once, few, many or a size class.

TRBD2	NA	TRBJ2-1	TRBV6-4	CASSDSSSGSPRDEQFF	TGTGCCAGCAGTGACTCGTCTAGCGGGAGCCCTAGGGATGAGCAGTTCTTC
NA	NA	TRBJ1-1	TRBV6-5	CATMGQLNTEAFF	TGTGCCACAATGGGGCAGTTGAACACTGAAGCTTTCTTT
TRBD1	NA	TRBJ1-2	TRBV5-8	CASSLAGTGTNYGYTF	TGTGCCAGCAGCTTGGCTGGGACAGGCACTAACTATGGCTACACCTTC
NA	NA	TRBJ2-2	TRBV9	CASSAQFTGELFF	TGTGCCAGCAGCGCCCAGTTCACCGGGGAGCTGTTTTTT
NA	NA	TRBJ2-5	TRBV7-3	CASSLWQGETQYF	TGTGCCAGCAGCTTATGGCAGGGCGAGACCCAGTACTTC
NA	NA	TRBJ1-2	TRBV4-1	CASSQDIGYGYTF	TGCGCCAGCAGCCAAGATATCGGCTATGGCTACACCTTC
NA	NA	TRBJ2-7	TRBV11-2	CASSLVPVEQYF	TGTGCCAGCAGCTTAGTTCCCGTCGAGCAGTACTTC
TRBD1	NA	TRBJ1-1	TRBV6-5	CASSRGQGSYTEAFF	TGTGCCAGCAGTCGGGGACAGGGTTCGTACACTGAAGCTTTCTTT
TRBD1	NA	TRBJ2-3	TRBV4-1	CASSQDHGRGWTDTQYF	TGCGCCAGCAGCCAAGATCACGGCAGGGGGTGGACAGATACGCAGTATTTT
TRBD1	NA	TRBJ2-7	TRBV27	CASSRTGLYEQYF	TGTGCCAGCAGCCGGACAGGGCTCTACGAGCAGTACTTC
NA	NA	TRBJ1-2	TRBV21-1	CASSKVQGYNYGYTF	TGTGCCAGCAGCAAAGTGCAGGGTTATAACTATGGCTACACCTTC
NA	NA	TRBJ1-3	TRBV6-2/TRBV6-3	CASSSNGNTIYF	TGTGCCAGCAGTTCTAATGGAAACACCATATATTTT
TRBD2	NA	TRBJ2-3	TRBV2	CATGLASSDTQYF	TGTGCCACGGGACTAGCGTCGTCCGATACGCAGTATTTT
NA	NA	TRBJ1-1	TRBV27	CASSLWGGLYTEAFF	TGTGCCAGCAGTTTATGGGGGGGGCTTTACACTGAAGCTTTCTTT
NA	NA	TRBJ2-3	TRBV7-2	CASQGHPSGDTQYF	TGTGCCAGCCAGGGACACCCCTCCGGAGATACGCAGTATTTT
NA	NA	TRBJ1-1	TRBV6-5	CASSFLWGNTEAFF	TGTGCCAGCAGTTTCCTATGGGGCAACACTGAAGCTTTCTTT
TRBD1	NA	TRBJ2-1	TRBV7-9	CASSSRTGTETYNEQFF	TGTGCCAGCAGCTCGAGAACCGGGACAGAGACCTACAATGAGCAGTTCTTC
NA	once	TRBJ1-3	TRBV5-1	CASSRDTGKSNTIYF	TGCGCCAGCAGCAGGGACACAGGGAAAAGTAACACCATATATTTT
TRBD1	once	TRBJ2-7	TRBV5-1	CASRGTVSYEQYF	TGCGCCAGCAGAGGGACAGTCTCCTACGAGCAGTACTTC
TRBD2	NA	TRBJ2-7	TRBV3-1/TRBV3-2	CASSSQAGLAGPYEQYF	TGTGCCAGCAGCTCGCAAGCCGGACTAGCGGGACCCTACGAGCAGTACTTC
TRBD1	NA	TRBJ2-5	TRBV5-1	CASSKVDREETQYF	TGCGCCAGCAGCAAAGTGGACAGGGAAGAGACCCAGTACTTC
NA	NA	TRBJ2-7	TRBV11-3	CASSLAEAYEQYF	TGTGCCAGCAGCTTGGCAGAAGCCTACGAGCAGTACTTC
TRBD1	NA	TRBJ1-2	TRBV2	CASRGKGQWNYGYTF	TGTGCCAGCAGAGGGAAGGGACAGTGGAACTATGGCTACACCTTC
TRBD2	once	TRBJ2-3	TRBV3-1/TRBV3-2	CASSHRSGGGTDTQYF	TGTGCCAGCAGCCACAGAAGCGGGGGGGGCACAGATACGCAGTATTTT
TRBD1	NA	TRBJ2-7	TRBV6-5	CASSLRQGPYEQYF	TGTGCCAGCAGCCTTCGACAGGGGCCGTACGAGCAGTACTTC
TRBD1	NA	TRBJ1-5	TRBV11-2	CASSLDGTANQPQHF	TGTGCCAGCAGCTTAGACGGGACAGCTAATCAGCCCCAGCATTTT
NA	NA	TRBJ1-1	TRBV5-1	CASSLEAAGEAFF	TGCGCCAGCAGCTTGGAGGCAGCGGGTGAAGCTTTCTTT
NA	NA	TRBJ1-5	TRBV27	CASSFSGRNQPQHF	TGTGCCAGCAGTTTTTCAGGGCGAAATCAGCCCCAGCATTTT
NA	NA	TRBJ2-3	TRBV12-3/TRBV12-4	CASTYRIGDTQYF	TGTGCCAGCACCTACAGAATAGGAGATACGCAGTATTTT
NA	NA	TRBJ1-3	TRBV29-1	CSVGQSSGNTIYF	TGCAGCGTTGGACAGAGCTCTGGAAACACCATATATTTT
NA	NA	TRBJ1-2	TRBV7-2	CASSLEGGYGYTF	TGTGCCAGCAGCCTTGAAGGGGGCTATGGCTACACCTTC
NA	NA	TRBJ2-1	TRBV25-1	CASSEQGTEQFF	TGTGCCAGCAGTGAACAGGGGACTGAGCAGTTCTTC
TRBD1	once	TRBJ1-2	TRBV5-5	CASSLGQGVGYTF	TGTGCCAGCAGCTTGGGGCAGGGGGTTGGCTACACCTTC
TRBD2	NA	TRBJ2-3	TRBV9	CASSVSGTTDTQYF	TGTGCCAGCAGCGTTAGCGGGACCACAGATACGCAGTATTTT
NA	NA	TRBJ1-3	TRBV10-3	CAISPSVISGNTIYF	TGTGCCATCAGCCCCTCGGTCATCTCTGGAAACACCATATATTTT
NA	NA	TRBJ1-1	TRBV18	CASSPILPGAFF	TGTGCCAGCTCACCAATTCTCCCGGGAGCTTTCTTT
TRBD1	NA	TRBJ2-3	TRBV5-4	CASSLDRDQGDTQYF	TGTGCCAGCAGCCTAGACAGGGACCAAGGAGATACGCAGTATTTT
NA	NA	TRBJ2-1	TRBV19	CASNHRYYNEQFF	TGTGCCAGTAACCACAGATACTACAATGAGCAGTTCTTC
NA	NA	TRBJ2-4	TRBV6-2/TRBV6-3	CASSYQANIQYF	TGTGCCAGCAGTTACCAAGCAAACATTCAGTACTTC
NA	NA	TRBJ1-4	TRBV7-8	CASSPLNEKLFF	TGTGCCAGCAGCCCCCTTAATGAAAAACTGTTTTTT
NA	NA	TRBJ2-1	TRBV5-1	CASSLAGNPSYNEQFF	TGCGCCAGCAGCTTGGCAGGAAATCCCTCCTACAATGAGCAGTTCTTC